This T cell receptor beta chain originates from a study of cytomegalovirus exposure and HLA in healthy donors. On the study more broadly: Genotyping of 430 or so donors showed that 80% to 85% belonged to the Caucasian-associated ancestry cluster.

Vbeta (60) and Jbeta (13) primers were used in the PCR. TCRdb's copy holds only in-frame clones and misses some; the assay was immunoSEQ multiplex PCR. The profile shows over 150,000 clones, just under 80% of them singletons. V gave up 4 bases and J gave up 7 bases, with 13 bases separating them. The CDR3 is made up of 13 amino acids. Germline V CDR1 and CDR2: MNHEY, SMNVEV (reference sequence). This clone was seen once. The source of this sequence is a woman between 45 and 65 years old in good health and CMV-seropositive. The sequencing sample was made of PBMCs. V is TRBV27 and J is TRBJ2-5; weak D call: TRBD1 (5 bases). The CDR3 region is CASSYRGSGTQYF. CDR3 nucleotides: TGTGCCAGCAGTTATAGGGGTTCGGGGACCCAGTACTTC.